This T cell receptor (beta chain) derives from a study of CD8+CD57+ T cells in acquired aplastic anemia. Study summary: Sorted CD4+ and CD8+ cells gave an average of around 3.3 ug of DNA.

Patients included in sequencing had previously demonstrated CD8+CD57+ cell expansion by flow cytometry. The diagnosis in all patients was severe acquired aplastic anemia. Patients were treatment-naive when blood was sampled. Regarding this clonotype: Its antigen is not identified.

Genomic DNA, the template, was used for profiling of the TCR beta VDJ and CDR3. MiXCR was run by TCRdb on the reads, yielding one entry per CDR3 protein. The table lists about 150,000 distinct CDR3 sequences, about 50% of them singletons. Study-level results: A set of around 30 CD8+ CDR3 sequences was shared between patients and controls, and these sequences appeared highly expressed in patients.

Trimming cost V 10 bases and J 5 bases; bases outside gene matches: 6. This CDR3 is 12 amino acids long. Germline CDR1 WNHNN, CDR2 SYGVQD (reference sequence). The rearrangement joins TRBV10-1 to TRBJ1-1; 8 nucleotides agree with TRBD1. The sequenced sample consisted of sorted CD4+, CD8+, or CD8+CD57+ T cells (not recorded which) from PBMCs. The receptor's source is a human donor with aplastic anemia. CDR3 sequence: CAIGQGGTEAFF. CDR3 nucleotide sequence: TGCGCCATCGGACAGGGCGGGACTGAAGCTTTCTTT.